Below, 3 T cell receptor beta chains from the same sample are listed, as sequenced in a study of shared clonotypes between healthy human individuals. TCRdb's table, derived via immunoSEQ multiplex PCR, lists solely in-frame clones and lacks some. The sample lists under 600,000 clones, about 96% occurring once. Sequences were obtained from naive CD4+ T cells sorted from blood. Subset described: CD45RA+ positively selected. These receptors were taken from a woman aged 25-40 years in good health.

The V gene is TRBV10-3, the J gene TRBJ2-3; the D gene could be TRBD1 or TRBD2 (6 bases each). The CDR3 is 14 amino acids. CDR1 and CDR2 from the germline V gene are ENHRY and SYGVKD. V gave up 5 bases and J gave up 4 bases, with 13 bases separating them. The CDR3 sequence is CAISIDGGADTQYF. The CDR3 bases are TGTGCCATCAGTATAGACGGGGGCGCAGATACGCAGTATTTT.

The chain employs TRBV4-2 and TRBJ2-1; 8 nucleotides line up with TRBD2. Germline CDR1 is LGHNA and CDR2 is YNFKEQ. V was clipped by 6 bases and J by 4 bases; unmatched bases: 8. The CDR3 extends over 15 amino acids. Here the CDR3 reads CASRPLAEKYNEQFF. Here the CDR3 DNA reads TGTGCCAGCAGGCCACTAGCGGAGAAGTACAATGAGCAGTTCTTC.

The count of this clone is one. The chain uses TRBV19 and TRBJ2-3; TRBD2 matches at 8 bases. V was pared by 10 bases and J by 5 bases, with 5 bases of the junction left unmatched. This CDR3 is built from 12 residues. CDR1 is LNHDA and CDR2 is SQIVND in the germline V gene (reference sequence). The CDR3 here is CATGLARDTQYF. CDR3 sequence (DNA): TGTGCCACCGGACTAGCTAGAGATACGCAGTATTTT.